These 12 T cell receptor beta chains came from one sample sequenced in a study of naive CD8 T cells in extremely preterm neonates. Cord blood came from elective full-term cesareans at 37-41 weeks without labor or membrane rupture. Assay used: immunoSEQ multiplex PCR; TCRdb lists only in-frame clones, some missing. The sample has under 9,500 clones, approximately 90% seen once. The specimen sequenced was naive CD8+ T cells from cord blood. These receptors were taken from a newborn in good health.

The chain combines TRBV7-9 with TRBJ2-5; D unclear. This CDR3 is 10 amino acids long. From germline, CDR1 is SEHNR and CDR2 FQNEAQ (reference sequence). Trimming left V 5 bases short and J 5 bases short, with 3 bases between. The CDR3 coding sequence is TGTGCCAGCAGCCCGGAGACCCAGTACTTC. It is translated as CASSPETQYF.

CDR3 residues: CASSQDLSAGDRPDTQYF. CDR3 coding DNA: TGCGCCAGCAGCCAAGATCTGTCGGCTGGAGATCGTCCAGATACGCAGTATTTT. The chain employs TRBV4-3 and TRBJ2-3, with D uncertain. The CDR3 runs to 18 residues. The germline V gene has CDR1 LGHNA and CDR2 YSLEER. V was clipped by 0 bases and J by 4 bases, with 20 bases between them.

V usage is TRBV9 and J usage is TRBJ2-1; tentative D call: TRBD2 (6 bases). Germline CDR1 reads SGDLS; CDR2 reads YYNGEE. Trimming left V 0 bases short and J 2 bases short, with 12 bases between. The CDR3 runs 16 residues. CDR3 residues: CASSVGGDPTYNEQFF. CDR3 nucleotide sequence: TGTGCCAGCAGCGTAGGGGGGGACCCAACCTACAATGAGCAGTTCTTC.

The rearrangement uses TRBV5-4 and TRBJ2-3; tentatively, D is TRBD2 (5 bases). The germline CDR1 and CDR2 sequences are SGHNT and YYREEE (reference sequence). V was clipped by 3 bases and J by 6 bases, with 5 bases between them. This CDR3 region has 11 residues. The CDR3 coding sequence is TGTGCCAGCAGCTCGGGGGATACGCAGTATTTT. This sequence encodes CASSSGDTQYF. The complete variable domain, with remaining parts taken from reference TRBV5-4 and TRBJ2-3, reads ETGVTQSPTHLIKTRGQQVTLRCSSQSGHNTVSWYQQALGQGPQFIFQYYREEENGRGNFPPRFSGLQFPNYSSELNVNALELDDSALYLCASSSGDTQYFGPGTRLTVL.

This chain connects TRBV13 to TRBJ2-7, with 11 bases matching TRBD2. The CDR3 totals 17 residues. Per germline, CDR1 PRHDT and CDR2 FYEKMQ (reference sequence). The J segment lost 1 base and the V segment lost 4 bases, leaving 9 bases of the junction unmatched. The CDR3 DNA reads TGTGCCAGCAGCTCACCTTACATAGCGGGAGGGTCCTACGAGCAGTACTTC. Translating gives CASSSPYIAGGSYEQYF.

In its sample, this clone was seen a few times. The chain combines TRBV5-4 with TRBJ2-7; D gene unclear. Germline values: CDR1 SGHNT, CDR2 YYREEE (reference sequence). V gave up 0 bases and J gave up 3 bases, with 4 bases separating them. CDR3 length: 12 amino acids. The CDR3 here is CASSLGHYEQYF. The CDR3 region has the DNA TGTGCCAGCAGCTTGGGACACTACGAGCAGTACTTC.

V is TRBV5-1 and J is TRBJ2-7, with 10 nucleotides matching TRBD1. The CDR3 spans 16 residues. J was trimmed by 3 bases and V by 2 bases; bases with no gene match: 8. The germline V gene encodes CDR1 SGHRS and CDR2 YFSETQ. The CDR3 DNA sequence: TGCGCCAGCAGCTTCGGTATGGGACAGGGGTTCTACGAGCAGTACTTC. Translation gives CASSFGMGQGFYEQYF.

CDR3 protein: CASSPGTGGRTQYF. The CDR3 region has the DNA TGTGCCAGCAGCCCCGGGACAGGGGGCCGTACGCAGTATTTT. V and J are TRBV6-6 and TRBJ2-3, with 12 bases identical to TRBD1. Germline V gives CDR1 MNHNY, CDR2 SVGAGI (reference sequence). With 6 bases clipped from V and 8 bases from J, the junction kept 6 bases outside the gene matches. The CDR3 spans 14 residues.

The rearrangement uses TRBV4-3 and TRBJ2-7; 9 positions match TRBD2. The V gene end was trimmed by 1 base and the J gene end by 2 bases; junction bases not matched to a gene: 3. This CDR3 is 15 amino acids long. Per the germline V gene, CDR1 is LGHNA and CDR2 is YSLEER. CDR3: CASSQVLAGPYEQYF. Written as DNA, the CDR3 is TGCGCCAGCAGCCAAGTCCTAGCGGGGCCCTACGAGCAGTACTTC.

The chain links TRBV5-4 to TRBJ2-7; 7 bases are shared with TRBD1. There are 15 residues in the CDR3. In germline, CDR1 is SGHNT, CDR2 YYREEE (reference sequence). The V gene end was trimmed by 4 bases and the J gene end by 0 bases; junction bases not matched to a gene: 7. This CDR3 reads CASSIQGPSSYEQYF. Written as DNA, the CDR3 is TGTGCCAGCAGCATACAGGGGCCTAGCTCCTACGAGCAGTACTTC.

The chain has TRBV4-1 and TRBJ2-5, with D hard to call. The J call is in doubt because the DNA end fits TRBJ2-7 better. The V gene's germline CDR1 is MGHRA and CDR2 YSYEKL. The CDR3 is 13 amino acids. The CDR3 spells CASSQDRLYEQYF. The DNA of the CDR3 is TGCGCCAGCAGCCAAGATAGACTTTACGAGCAGTACTTC.

The CDR3 nucleotides are TGTGCCTGGAGTGTTGGGCCGATCTATGGCTACACCTTC. It encodes CAWSVGPIYGYTF. This chain joins TRBV30 and TRBJ1-2; D unclear. The V gene lost 0 bases and the J gene lost 4 bases, with 9 bases spanning the gap. CDR1 and CDR2 (germline): GTSNPN, SVGIG (reference sequence). This CDR3 comprises 13 residues.